The entry below gives a single TCR beta chain sequence along with its context. No cognate antigen has been identified for it. Within one base of it there is no much larger clone, and no base qualities were kept. This sample is drawn from a study of Graves' ophthalmopathy and Graves' hyperthyroidism (dated by TCRdb to the late 2010s). Regarding the research as a whole: Peripheral blood was collected at initial diagnosis, prior to any treatment. To tell Graves' ophthalmopathy apart from Graves' hyperthyroidism, and to predict which patients would progress to ophthalmopathy, the study relied on TCR beta repertoire signatures. In total, 135 blood samples were TCR-sequenced: under 45 ophthalmopathy, about 75 hyperthyroidism and 17 hyperthyroidism-to-ophthalmopathy patients. To explore V-J signatures that distinguish ophthalmopathy from hyperthyroidism, a discovery set of 100 patients was enrolled, made up of 40 to 45 with ophthalmopathy and roughly 55 with stable hyperthyroidism. An independent validation cohort comprised 18 hyperthyroidism patients and over 15 patients who later progressed from hyperthyroidism to ophthalmopathy. In six or seven hyperthyroidism patients, the T-cell repertoires found in thyroid tissue were compared with those found in blood. Once sampling was done, hyperthyroidism patients were given methimazole at a starting dose of 30 mg daily, while ophthalmopathy patients were given high-dose intravenous methylprednisolone.

Broader findings and caveats from the paper: Sample size was not predetermined statistically, and investigators were not blinded to group allocation. Most expanded thyroid clonotypes with a frequency above 0.001 also appeared in blood, which suggests that blood repertoires may reflect the immune response in the thyroid. In validation, the model predicted ophthalmopathy progression with 55% to 71% sensitivity and 72.22% specificity; more than ten predicted patients were CT-confirmed with GO in a median of approximately 6.5 months. The 13-signature model separated ophthalmopathy from stable hyperthyroidism with approximately 88% sensitivity and approximately 81% specificity in cross-validation, and 80%/75% in the test set.

The CDR3 goes from the cysteine to the phenylalanine over 13 residues. Solely the CDR3 DNA is kept, with 39 bases framed from the first base. Via the germline V gene, CDR1 is SQVTM and CDR2 ANQGSEA. The junction shows trimming of 4 bases on V and 4 bases on J, plus 14 bases between the germline ends. For repertoire sequencing, the TCR beta CDR3 regions were amplified from RNA transcripts. The first round of RT-PCR was done with HTBI primers and the Qiagen OneStep RT-PCR kit, and was followed by a second round of multiplex PCR, then size selection and purification. Sequencing of the libraries was carried out on an Illumina HiSeq2000 in paired-end mode with 100 bp reads. The original methods were these. SOAPnuke was used for read processing, and reads with adapters, uncalled bases, a mean Phred below 15, or no exact constant-primer or identifier match were discarded. High-quality paired reads were merged with COPE v1.2.5. Clonotypes were defined as unique nucleotide sequences and were aligned to IMGT TRB V, D and J references using MiTCR v1.1. The analysis was limited to V-J combinations with a frequency above 0.0001, which together covered just over 98% of the repertoires. For each V-J combination, a TCR clonal expansion and chaos score was defined as F50 clonal expansion divided by the chaos observed in the TCRdist matrix. Welch's t-statistics and random forest were used to narrow the features down to about twelve V-J combinations, which were then fed into a naive Bayes classifier. Thyroid-blood repertoire similarity was quantified with the Morisita-Horn index. TCRdb took the public reads, trimmed them with fastp at Q25, ran MiXCR for clone calling and kept in-frame beta chains. Each entry is one CDR3 protein sequence, shown with its most common DNA and genes. These V and J calls are TCRdb output, not the study's own analysis. For this sample there are approximately 41,000 distinct CDR3 sequences; 40% to 65% appear just once. The ten largest clones capture 18% of the sample.

Patients with ophthalmopathy had moderately to severely active disease, with a Clinical Activity Score of 3 or more, a NOSPECS grade of 4 or more, and a disease duration of less than 3 months. Patients were excluded if they had other autoimmune diseases, uncontrolled infections, pregnancy or lactation. Diagnosis relied on clinical symptoms, serum thyroxine, TRAb, thyroid ultrasound and orbital computed tomography. PBMCs were isolated from 7.5 to 10 ml of fresh peripheral blood by Ficoll-Paque density gradient centrifugation. Total RNA was extracted using Trizol reagent, and RNA quality was checked on an Agilent 2100 Bioanalyzer.

In this chain, TRBV29-1 is recombined with TRBJ2-7; a tentative D call is TRBD2 (5 bases match). The receptor was isolated from an adult man with Graves' ophthalmopathy. Sequencing was performed on peripheral blood. The sequenced DNA: TGCAGCGTTGGTGAGGGCACCGGGTACGAGCAGTACTTC. It codes for CSVGEGTGYEQYF.